Listed here are 6 T cell receptor beta chains from one sample, sequenced in a study of response to subunit inactivated influenza vaccine (dated by TCRdb to 2017 to 2018). Libraries came from RT-PCR. Sequencing was performed on an Illumina HiSeq 2500. TCRdb reprocessing: public reads trimmed at Q25 with fastp, clones called with MiXCR, in-frame beta chains kept. A single entry per CDR3 protein holds the most common genes and DNA from its merged rows. For this sample the table gives about 300,000 distinct CDR3 sequences, of which 20% to 25% were detected only once. About 9.4% of the sample lies in the top ten. Sequenced material: PBMCs from blood, taken less than 22 months after vaccination. Receptor source: a man in his fifties or sixties who received an inactivated influenza vaccine. Donor details come from another sample of the same person, matched by shared clones.

This clonotype was detected a few times. The rearrangement uses TRBV5-1 and TRBJ1-3; a weak D match, TRBD1 (5 bases). CDR3 length equals 16 residues. V was clipped by 0 bases and J by 3 bases, with 13 bases between them. CDR1 is SGHRS and CDR2 is YFSETQ in the germline V gene. The CDR3 loop is CASSLESGLSGNTIYF. The CDR3 DNA reads TGCGCCAGCAGCTTGGAATCAGGGCTGAGTGGAAACACCATATATTTT.

This clonotype appeared many times. V and J are TRBV6-1 and TRBJ1-6, with 9 bases that match TRBD1. Per germline, CDR1 MNHNS and CDR2 SASEGT. This CDR3 region has 16 residues. J gave up 10 bases and V 7 bases, and 14 bases lay outside the gene matches. The CDR3 sequence: CASIGPRTGVRSPLHF. Here the CDR3 DNA reads TGTGCCAGCATCGGACCCCGGACAGGGGTTAGGTCACCCCTCCACTTT.

This clonotype was found a few times. This chain joins TRBV20-1 and TRBJ2-1, with D maybe TRBD2 (6 bases). CDR3 length equals 15 residues. Trimming removed 0 bases from V and 2 bases from J, with 11 bases in between. The germline V gene encodes CDR1 DFQATT and CDR2 SNEGSKA (reference sequence). CDR3 region: CSARDFPGAYNEQFF. DNA for the CDR3: TGCAGTGCTAGAGATTTCCCGGGAGCCTACAATGAGCAGTTCTTC.

This clonotype turned up a few times. The chain has TRBV5-6 and TRBJ2-2; D gene uncertain. Germline V lookup: CDR1 SGHDT, CDR2 YYEEEE. The V end lost 2 bases, the J end lost 3 bases, and 8 bases lay between the germline ends. CDR3 length equals 14 residues. CDR3 bases: TGTGCCAGCAGCTTATTGGCTGACACCGGGGAGCTGTTTTTT. It encodes CASSLLADTGELFF.

The genes are TRBV13 and TRBJ2-6; D is undetermined. Trimming removed 5 bases at V and 0 bases at J, with 14 bases between. Germline V gives CDR1 PRHDT, CDR2 FYEKMQ (reference sequence). This CDR3 comprises 17 residues. The CDR3 protein is CASSAMQESSGANVLTF. The CDR3 DNA sequence: TGTGCCAGCAGCGCGATGCAGGAAAGCTCTGGGGCCAACGTCCTGACTTTC.

This clonotype was counted only a few times. The gene calls are TRBV24-1 and TRBJ2-1; D not certain. Germline CDR1 reads KGHDR; CDR2 reads SFDVKD. The CDR3 is 14 residues long. Trimming left V 4 bases short and J 0 bases short, with 6 bases between. CDR3 in DNA: TGTGCCACCAGTGACCCAAGCTCCTACAATGAGCAGTTCTTC. Translated: CATSDPSSYNEQFF.